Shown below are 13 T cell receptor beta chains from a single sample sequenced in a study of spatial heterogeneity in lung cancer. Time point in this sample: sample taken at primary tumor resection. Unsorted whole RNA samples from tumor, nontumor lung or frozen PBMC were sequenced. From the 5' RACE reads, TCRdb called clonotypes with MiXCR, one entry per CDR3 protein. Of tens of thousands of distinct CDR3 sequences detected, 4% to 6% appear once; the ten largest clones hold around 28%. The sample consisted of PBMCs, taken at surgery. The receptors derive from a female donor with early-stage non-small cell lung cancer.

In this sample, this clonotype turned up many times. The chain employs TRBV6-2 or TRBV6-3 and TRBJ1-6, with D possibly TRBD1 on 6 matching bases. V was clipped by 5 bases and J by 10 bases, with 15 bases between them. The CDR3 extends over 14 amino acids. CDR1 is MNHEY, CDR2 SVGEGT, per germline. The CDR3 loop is CASSRPDRISPLHF. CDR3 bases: TGTGCCAGCAGTCGACCGGACAGAATCTCACCCCTCCACTTT.

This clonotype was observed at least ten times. In DNA, the CDR3 is TGTGCCAGCAGTTGGCGACTAAGTGCCGAGACCCAGTACTTC. Translated: CASSWRLSAETQYF. The chain carries TRBV12-3 or TRBV12-4 and TRBJ2-5; D perhaps matches TRBD2 (5 bases). Trimming removed 4 bases at V and 5 bases at J, with 14 bases between. There are 14 residues in the CDR3.

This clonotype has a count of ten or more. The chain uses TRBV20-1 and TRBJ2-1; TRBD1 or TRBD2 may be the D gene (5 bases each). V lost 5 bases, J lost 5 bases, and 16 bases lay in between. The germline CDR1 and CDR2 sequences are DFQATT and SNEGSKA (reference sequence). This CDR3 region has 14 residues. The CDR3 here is CSAVPGPPNNEQFF. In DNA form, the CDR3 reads TGCAGTGCTGTCCCGGGACCCCCGAACAATGAGCAGTTCTTC.

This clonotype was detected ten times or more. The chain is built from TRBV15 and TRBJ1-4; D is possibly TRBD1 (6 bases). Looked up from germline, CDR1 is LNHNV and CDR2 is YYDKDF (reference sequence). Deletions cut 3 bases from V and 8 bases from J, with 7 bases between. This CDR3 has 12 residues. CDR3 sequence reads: CATSSDREKLFF. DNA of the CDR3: TGTGCCACCAGCAGCGACAGGGAAAAACTGTTTTTT. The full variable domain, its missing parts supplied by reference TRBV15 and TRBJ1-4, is DAMVIQNPRYQVTQFGKPVTLSCSQTLNHNVMYWYQQKSSQAPKLLFHYYDKDFNNEADTPDNFQSRRPNTSFCFLDIRSPGLGDTAMYLCATSSDREKLFFGSGTQLSVL.

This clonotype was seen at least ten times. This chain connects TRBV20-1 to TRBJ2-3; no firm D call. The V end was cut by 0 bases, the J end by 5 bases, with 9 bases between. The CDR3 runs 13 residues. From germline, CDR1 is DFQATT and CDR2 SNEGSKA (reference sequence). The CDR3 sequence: CSARDVHQDTQYF. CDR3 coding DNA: TGCAGTGCTAGAGATGTGCATCAAGATACGCAGTATTTT.

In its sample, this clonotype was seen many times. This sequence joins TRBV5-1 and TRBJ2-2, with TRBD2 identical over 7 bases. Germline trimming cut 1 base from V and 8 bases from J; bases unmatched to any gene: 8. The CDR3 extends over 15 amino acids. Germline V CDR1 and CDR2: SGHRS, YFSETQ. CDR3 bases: TGCGCCAGCAGCTTGATACCTAGCGGTGAGGGGGAGCTGTTTTTT. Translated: CASSLIPSGEGELFF.

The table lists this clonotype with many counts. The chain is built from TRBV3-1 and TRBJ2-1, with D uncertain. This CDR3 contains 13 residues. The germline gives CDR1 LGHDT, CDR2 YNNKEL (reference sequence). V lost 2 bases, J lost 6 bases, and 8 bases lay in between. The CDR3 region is CASSQSRSNEQFF. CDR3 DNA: TGTGCCAGCAGCCAATCTCGGAGCAATGAGCAGTTCTTC.

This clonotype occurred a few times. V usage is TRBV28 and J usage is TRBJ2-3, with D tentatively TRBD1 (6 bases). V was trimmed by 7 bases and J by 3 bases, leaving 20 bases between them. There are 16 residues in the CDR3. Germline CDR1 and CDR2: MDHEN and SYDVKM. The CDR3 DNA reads TGTGCCAGCAACCCCCTCAGGACAGACTTTACAGATACGCAGTATTTT. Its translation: CASNPLRTDFTDTQYF.

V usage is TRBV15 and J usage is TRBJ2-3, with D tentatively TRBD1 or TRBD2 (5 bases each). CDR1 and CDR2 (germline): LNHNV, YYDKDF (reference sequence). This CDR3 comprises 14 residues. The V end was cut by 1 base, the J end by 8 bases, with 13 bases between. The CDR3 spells CATSRGDQPGTQYF. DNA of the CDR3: TGTGCCACCAGCAGAGGGGACCAGCCGGGTACGCAGTATTTT.

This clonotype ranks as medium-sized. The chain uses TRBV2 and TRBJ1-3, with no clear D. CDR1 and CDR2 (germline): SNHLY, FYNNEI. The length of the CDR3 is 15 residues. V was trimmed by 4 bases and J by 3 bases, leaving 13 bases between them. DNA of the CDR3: TGTGCCAGCAGTGCGACGGCGGGCCGTGGAAACACCATATATTTT. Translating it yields CASSATAGRGNTIYF.

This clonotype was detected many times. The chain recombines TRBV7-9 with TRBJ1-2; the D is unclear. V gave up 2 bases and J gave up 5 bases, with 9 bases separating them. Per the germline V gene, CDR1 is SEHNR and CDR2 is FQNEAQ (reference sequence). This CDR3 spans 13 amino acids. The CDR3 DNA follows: TGTGCCAGCAGCTTACCCGGGAGTTATGGCTACACCTTC. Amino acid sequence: CASSLPGSYGYTF.

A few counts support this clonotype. The CDR3 loop is CASSQDWRGIYNEQFF. CDR3 nucleotide sequence: TGTGCCAGCAGCCAAGATTGGAGGGGGATCTACAATGAGCAGTTCTTC. The chain has TRBV4-2 and TRBJ2-1; D might be TRBD1 or TRBD2, each matching 6 bases. The CDR3 covers 16 residues. CDR1 is LGHNA, CDR2 YNFKEQ, per germline. Trimming removed 0 bases from V and 3 bases from J, with 12 bases in between.

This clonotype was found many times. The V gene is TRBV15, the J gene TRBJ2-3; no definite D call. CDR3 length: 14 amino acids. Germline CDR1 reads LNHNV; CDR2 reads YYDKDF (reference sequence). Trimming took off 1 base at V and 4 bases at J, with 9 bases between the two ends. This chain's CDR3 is CATSRAALADTQYF. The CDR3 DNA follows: TGTGCCACCAGCAGAGCGGCCCTAGCAGATACGCAGTATTTT.